Given below is one T cell receptor (beta chain) in context. The antigen is unknown. Produced via immunoSEQ multiplex PCR; TCRdb's table is partial and in-frame only. Here the sample spans some 78,000 clones, approximately 86% being singletons. These data belong to a study of radiotherapy plus CTLA-4 blockade in lung cancer. Study summary: In roughly 17% of patients, objective responses were seen; 25% to 40% had disease control. Findings and caveats of the study: Peripheral blood showed expansion of tumor-derived TCR clones after radiotherapy and ipilimumab. Early clonal dynamics of blood T cells, together with interferon-beta, were reported as the best response predictor.

Trimming removed 5 bases at V and 9 bases at J, with 14 bases between. Germline values: CDR1 WNHNN, CDR2 SYGVQD (reference sequence). CDR3 length equals 13 residues. Patients in the study, people with chemo-refractory metastatic non-small-cell lung cancer, received focal radiation plus ipilimumab CTLA-4 blockade. This receptor was taken from a human donor with non-small cell lung cancer who had stable disease on radiotherapy plus ipilimumab. This rearrangement joins TRBV10-1 to TRBJ2-1, with a possible D match to TRBD2 (6 bases). The sequencing used peripheral blood, collected from a patient treated with radiotherapy plus ipilimumab. The CDR3 loop is CASSSSLAGEQFF. CDR3 coding DNA: TGCGCCAGCAGTTCGTCACTAGCCGGTGAGCAGTTCTTC.